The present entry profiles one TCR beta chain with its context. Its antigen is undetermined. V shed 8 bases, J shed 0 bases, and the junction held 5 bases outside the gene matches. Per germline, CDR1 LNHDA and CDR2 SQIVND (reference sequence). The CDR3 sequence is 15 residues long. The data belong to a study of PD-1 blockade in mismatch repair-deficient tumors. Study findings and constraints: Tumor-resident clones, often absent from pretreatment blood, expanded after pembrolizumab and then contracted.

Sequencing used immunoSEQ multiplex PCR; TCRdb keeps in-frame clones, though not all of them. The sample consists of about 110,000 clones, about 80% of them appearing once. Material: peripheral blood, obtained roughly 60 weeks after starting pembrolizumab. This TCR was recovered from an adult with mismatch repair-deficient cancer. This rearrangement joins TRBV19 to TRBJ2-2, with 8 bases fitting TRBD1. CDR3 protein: CASRGTGANTGELFF. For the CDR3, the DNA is TGTGCCAGTCGAGGGACAGGCGCGAACACCGGGGAGCTGTTTTTT.